The 16 T cell receptor beta chains presented below share a single source sample, sequenced in a study of PD-1 blockade in classical Hodgkin lymphoma. Profiled with immunoSEQ multiplex PCR; TCRdb holds only in-frame clones, not every one. The profile shows 70,000 to 85,000 clones, more than 85% of them singletons. The patients all showed relapse after autologous stem cell transplantation, while their brentuximab vedotin exposure varied. The sequencing here drew on peripheral blood mononuclear cells (PBMCs), taken at baseline. These receptors all stem from a human donor with classical Hodgkin lymphoma.

The rearrangement uses TRBV19 and TRBJ1-2; TRBD1 aligns across 7 bases. Germline V gene sequence: CDR1 LNHDA, CDR2 SQIVND (reference sequence). CDR3 length equals 14 residues. Trimming at V came to 4 bases and at J to 4 bases, leaving 6 bases not matched to a gene. The CDR3 bases are TGTGCCAGTAGTAGAACAGGGGCTATCTATGGCTACACCTTC. It encodes CASSRTGAIYGYTF.

The chain employs TRBV13 and TRBJ1-3, with 8 bases matching TRBD1. The length of the CDR3 is 15 residues. Unmatched junction bases numbered 5, after V lost 0 bases and J lost 7 bases. Germline values: CDR1 PRHDT, CDR2 FYEKMQ (reference sequence). The chain's CDR3 is CASSLGLGQGNTIYF. The CDR3 DNA reads TGTGCCAGCAGCTTAGGTCTAGGACAGGGTAACACCATATATTTT.

This clone appeared a single time. The genes are TRBV7-3 and TRBJ2-1, with 8 nucleotides matching TRBD2. The V gene's germline CDR1 is SGHTA and CDR2 FQGTGA. J was trimmed by 9 bases and V by 3 bases; bases with no gene match: 7. The CDR3 consists of 14 residues. The CDR3 here is CASSFGREAGEQFF. The CDR3 region has the DNA TGTGCCAGCAGCTTTGGGCGGGAGGCCGGTGAGCAGTTCTTC.

The J gene is TRBJ2-2, the V gene TRBV7-7; TRBD2 agrees at 7 bases. This CDR3 is 13 amino acids long. CDR1 SSHAT and CDR2 FNYEAQ come from the germline V gene (reference sequence). The trim removed 5 bases at V and 8 bases at J, leaving 5 bases unmatched. The CDR3 here is CASSPGRAGELFF. For the CDR3, the DNA is TGTGCCAGCAGCCCGGGGAGGGCAGGGGAGCTGTTTTTT.

The chain carries TRBV29-1 and TRBJ1-3; 7 bases map to TRBD1. This CDR3 region has 16 residues. Germline V CDR1 and CDR2: SQVTM, ANQGSEA. V shed 3 bases and J 0 bases; nucleotides not matched to a gene: 8. The CDR3 DNA reads as TGCAGCGTTGAGGGGACAGTCGCAGCCTCTGGAAACACCATATATTTT. Translating it yields CSVEGTVAASGNTIYF.

The V gene is TRBV25-1, the J gene TRBJ1-2, with 7 bases matching TRBD1. This CDR3 contains 16 residues. With V trimmed by 4 bases and J by 0 bases, 8 bases remained unmatched. Germline V gene data show CDR1 as MGHDK and CDR2 as SYGVNS. In DNA, the CDR3 is TGTGCCAGCAGTGCCTCTGGAGGGACAGCTAACTATGGCTACACCTTC. It translates to CASSASGGTANYGYTF.

The V call is TRBV29-1, the J call TRBJ1-2; D ambiguous. The CDR3 is 16 residues long. Deletions cut 2 bases from V and 0 bases from J, with 16 bases between. The V gene's germline CDR1 is SQVTM and CDR2 ANQGSEA. CDR3 loop: CSVEKPKLRANYGYTF. The CDR3 nucleotides read TGCAGCGTTGAAAAACCTAAACTGCGGGCTAACTATGGCTACACCTTC. Full variable domain (outside the CDR3, taken from reference TRBV29-1 and TRBJ1-2): SAVISQKPSRDICQRGTSLTIQCQVDSQVTMMFWYRQQPGQSLTLIATANQGSEATYESGFVIDKFPISRPNLTFSTLTVSNMSPEDSSIYLCSVEKPKLRANYGYTFGSGTRLTVV.

The chain employs TRBV7-2 and TRBJ2-2; D gene unclear. CDR1 and CDR2 from the germline V gene are SGHTA and FQGNSA. V lost 5 bases, J lost 7 bases, and 11 bases lay in between. The CDR3 sequence is 13 residues long. CDR3 sequence: CASSPVTIGELFF. CDR3 nucleotides: TGTGCCAGCAGCCCGGTAACTATCGGGGAGCTGTTTTTT.

V gene TRBV25-1 combines with J gene TRBJ2-6, with unresolved D. Trimming removed 3 bases from V and 2 bases from J, with 2 bases in between. In germline, CDR1 is MGHDK, CDR2 SYGVNS. The CDR3 contains 13 residues. Here the CDR3 reads CASSEAGANVLTF. Here the CDR3 DNA reads TGTGCCAGCAGTGAGGCTGGGGCCAACGTCCTGACTTTC.

The chain has TRBV7-3 and TRBJ2-3, with D uncertain. Germline CDR1 is SGHTA and CDR2 is FQGTGA. V lost 0 bases to trimming and J lost 2 bases, with 15 bases between them. CDR3 length: 17 amino acids. The CDR3, as DNA: TGTGCCAGCAGCTTAACTCACGGCGGTAGTTACACAGATACGCAGTATTTT. It yields the protein CASSLTHGGSYTDTQYF.

J is TRBJ2-7 and V is TRBV7-6; D is possibly TRBD1 or TRBD2 (5 bases each). Trimming removed 1 base at V and 3 bases at J, with 13 bases between. This CDR3 is built from 15 residues. The germline V gene encodes CDR1 SGHVS and CDR2 FNYEAQ. The CDR3 protein is CASSLVGVAIYEQYF. CDR3 sequence (DNA): TGTGCCAGCAGCTTAGTGGGGGTGGCGATCTACGAGCAGTACTTC.

The chain uses TRBV27 and TRBJ2-1; 8 bases are shared with TRBD1. Germline CDR1 and CDR2: MNHEY and SMNVEV (reference sequence). J lost 3 bases, V lost 5 bases, and 3 bases had no gene match. The length of the CDR3 is 14 residues. The CDR3: CASSRDRSYNEQFF. The CDR3 nucleotides are TGTGCCAGCAGTAGGGACAGGAGCTACAATGAGCAGTTCTTC.

The gene calls are TRBV7-9 and TRBJ1-2; D perhaps matches TRBD1 (6 bases). Germline V gene data show CDR1 as SEHNR and CDR2 as FQNEAQ (reference sequence). This CDR3 region has 15 residues. V was cut by 6 bases and J by 0 bases, with 14 bases left in between. CDR3 nucleotides: TGTGCCAGCAGACCCGGACAGTTTACTAACTATGGCTACACCTTC. Its translation: CASRPGQFTNYGYTF.

V and J are TRBV7-9 and TRBJ2-3, with a possible D match to TRBD2 (5 bases). Germline CDR1 reads SEHNR; CDR2 reads FQNEAQ (reference sequence). V lost 1 base, J lost 1 base, and 18 bases lay in between. There are 18 residues in the CDR3. The CDR3 region is CASSLGEIGGVGTDTQYF. DNA for the CDR3: TGTGCCAGCAGCTTAGGGGAAATTGGAGGCGTCGGCACAGATACGCAGTATTTT.

The V and J genes are TRBV27 and TRBJ1-1, with D possibly being TRBD1 (5 bases). The CDR3 totals 11 residues. Per germline, CDR1 MNHEY and CDR2 SMNVEV (reference sequence). V dropped 6 bases and J dropped 3 bases, with 5 bases sitting between them. CDR3 protein: CASRGDTEAFF. CDR3 in DNA: TGTGCCAGCAGGGGGGACACTGAAGCTTTCTTT.

The rearrangement uses TRBV5-4 and TRBJ1-2, with D tentatively TRBD1 (5 bases). The germline gives CDR1 SGHNT, CDR2 YYREEE (reference sequence). The CDR3 is 13 amino acids. Trimming removed 2 bases at V and 3 bases at J, with 8 bases between. CDR3 coding DNA: TGTGCCAGCAGCTTCGACAGACACTATGGCTACACCTTC. It is translated as CASSFDRHYGYTF.